This T cell receptor (beta chain) was profiled in a study of technical replicates of blood from a handful of donors. The table came from immunoSEQ multiplex PCR; TCRdb's copy has only in-frame clones and leaves some out. Of more than 90,000 clones listed, about 94% are singletons. After removal of 2 bases from V and 2 bases from J, the junction contained 9 bases not matched to a gene. The germline CDR1 and CDR2 sequences are SQVTM and ANQGSEA. The CDR3 loop spans 18 amino acids. This receptor was identified in a human donor in good health. This chain connects TRBV29-1 to TRBJ2-1, with TRBD2 matching over 13 bases. Sample: T cells isolated from PBMCs. The CDR3 nucleotides read TGCAGCGTTGAACAAACGGGACTAGCGGGACACCCCTACAATGAGCAGTTCTTC. It codes for CSVEQTGLAGHPYNEQFF.